This TCR beta chain was found in a study of regulatory T cells in long-lasting Graves disease. Study-level information: The study counted Graves' disease as persistent given over 5 years of antithyroid drugs and positive TSH receptor antibodies. Study-wide results and caveats: TRBV28, TRBJ1-2 and TRBJ2-5 were favored in persistent disease.

Details on this clonotype: The antigen is undetermined.

The CDR3 is 14 residues long. Unmatched junction bases numbered 7, after V lost 4 bases and J lost 6 bases. Per germline, CDR1 SQVTM and CDR2 ANQGSEA. Described time point: persistent/refractory GD, antithyroid drugs over 5 years with positive TRAb. PBMCs were the source of the RNA used for TCR sequencing. Arm-PCR with iRepertoire HTBI primers amplified the CDR3 regions for these TCR beta libraries. Via MiXCR, TCRdb re-called the multiplex PCR reads, giving one row per CDR3 protein. This table has 700,000 or so distinct CDR3 sequences, around 30% appearing once. The rearrangement links TRBV29-1 to TRBJ1-2, with 11 bases matching TRBD1. Sequenced here: peripheral blood mononuclear cells (PBMCs), sampled when the disease was refractory, from a patient treated with antithyroid drugs. The source is a female donor with Graves disease. CDR3: CSVGTGGVRDGYTF. CDR3 in DNA: TGCAGCGTTGGGACAGGGGGCGTACGGGATGGCTACACCTTC.